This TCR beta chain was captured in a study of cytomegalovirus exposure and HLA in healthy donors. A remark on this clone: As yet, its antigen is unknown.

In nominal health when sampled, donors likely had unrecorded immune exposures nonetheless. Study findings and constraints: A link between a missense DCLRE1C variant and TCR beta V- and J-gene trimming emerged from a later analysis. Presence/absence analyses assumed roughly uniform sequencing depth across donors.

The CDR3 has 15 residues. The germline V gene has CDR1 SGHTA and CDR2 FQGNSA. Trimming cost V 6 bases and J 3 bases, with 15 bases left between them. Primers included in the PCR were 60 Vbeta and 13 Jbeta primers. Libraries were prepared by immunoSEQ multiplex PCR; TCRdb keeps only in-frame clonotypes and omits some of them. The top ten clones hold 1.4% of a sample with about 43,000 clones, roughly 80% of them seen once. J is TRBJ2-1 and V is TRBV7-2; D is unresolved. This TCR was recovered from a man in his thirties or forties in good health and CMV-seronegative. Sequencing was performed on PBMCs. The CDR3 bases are TGTGCCAGCAGTCTCGATTTTTCGGTCTACAATGAGCAGTTCTTC. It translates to CASSLDFSVYNEQFF.